This T cell receptor beta chain comes out of a study of blood T cell repertoires in COVID-19. On the study more broadly: Some COVID-19 samples were acute and others convalescent; all came from the United States, Italy and Spain. PBMCs, B-cell-depleted T cells, or T cells were the source of the cDNA or gDNA that made up the material.

Per the study methods: Researchers report that nucleated cell counts were estimated from reference gene primer amplification. The data were produced by immunoSEQ multiplex PCR, yet TCRdb's version contains in-frame clones alone and is incomplete. For V, J and clone size, that table is used; D and trimming come from the DNA. Seen here are 55,000 to 85,000 clones, 88% observed once, and the top ten hold 5.1%. The trim removed 0 bases at V and 3 bases at J, leaving 4 bases unmatched. Germline V gene sequence: CDR1 LGHNA, CDR2 YNFKEQ. The CDR3 runs 15 residues. The receptor comes from a human donor in a cohort sampled during active COVID-19. The chain couples TRBV4-2 to TRBJ2-7; TRBD2 matches 8 bases. Source material: peripheral blood. The CDR3 spells CASSQDRGGYYEQYF. CDR3 DNA sequence: TGTGCCAGCAGCCAAGATCGCGGGGGGTACTACGAGCAGTACTTC.